Reported below is one T cell receptor beta chain. Its antigen is undetermined. The PCR was carried out with 60 Vbeta primers and 13 Jbeta primers. Sequencing was performed with immunoSEQ multiplex PCR; in TCRdb, only in-frame clones are kept and a portion is missing. This table holds approximately 150,000 clones, roughly 75% found once. The data originate from a study of cytomegalovirus exposure and HLA in healthy donors. Study findings and constraints: Researchers catalogued about 150 TCR beta chains as cytomegalovirus-associated. Per a later analysis, HLA-associated TCR beta chains showed more clonal expansion than other, equally common TCR beta chains. In a later analysis, at a false discovery rate of 0.05, 15,000 to 20,000 TCR beta sequences matched HLA alleles. Usually a TCR sequence was rare, but some public TCRs were found in many donors.

Germline CDR1 is LNHNV and CDR2 is YYDKDF (reference sequence). This CDR3 has 18 amino acids. The source material was PBMCs. The J gene is TRBJ2-2, the V gene TRBV15, with TRBD2 matching 13 bases. This sequence was found in a man in his late teens or twenties in good health and CMV-seropositive. Here the CDR3 DNA reads TGTTCCCACCTAAAGGGTACTAGCGGGAGGGCCGACACCGGGGAGCTGTTTTTT. It yields the protein CSHLKGTSGRADTGELFF.